This TCR beta chain emerged from a study of T cells after yellow fever vaccination. General observations from the study: Just a small share of clonotypes turned up in the CD4 compartment as well as the CD8 compartment.

One entry per CDR3 protein, called by TCRdb with MiXCR from the 5' RACE reads. The sample yields 100,000 to 150,000 distinct CDR3 sequences, roughly 9% seen once. About this clonotype itself: Its specificity is unknown.

The germline gives CDR1 MGHRA, CDR2 YSYEKL. The CDR3 sequence is 16 residues long. The V and J ends lost 1 base and 6 bases, in that order; junction bases with no gene match: 8. This rearrangement joins TRBV4-1 to TRBJ1-2; the match to TRBD1 covers 10 bases. The sample in question was CD8+ T cells sorted from PBMCs, obtained on the day of the yellow fever booster vaccination. The TCR sequence derives from a man aged 18 to 29 who received the YFV17D yellow fever vaccine. The CDR3 DNA is TGCGCCAGCAGCCAAGTCCCGGGACAGGGGTTAGATGGCTACACCTTC. Encoded protein: CASSQVPGQGLDGYTF.